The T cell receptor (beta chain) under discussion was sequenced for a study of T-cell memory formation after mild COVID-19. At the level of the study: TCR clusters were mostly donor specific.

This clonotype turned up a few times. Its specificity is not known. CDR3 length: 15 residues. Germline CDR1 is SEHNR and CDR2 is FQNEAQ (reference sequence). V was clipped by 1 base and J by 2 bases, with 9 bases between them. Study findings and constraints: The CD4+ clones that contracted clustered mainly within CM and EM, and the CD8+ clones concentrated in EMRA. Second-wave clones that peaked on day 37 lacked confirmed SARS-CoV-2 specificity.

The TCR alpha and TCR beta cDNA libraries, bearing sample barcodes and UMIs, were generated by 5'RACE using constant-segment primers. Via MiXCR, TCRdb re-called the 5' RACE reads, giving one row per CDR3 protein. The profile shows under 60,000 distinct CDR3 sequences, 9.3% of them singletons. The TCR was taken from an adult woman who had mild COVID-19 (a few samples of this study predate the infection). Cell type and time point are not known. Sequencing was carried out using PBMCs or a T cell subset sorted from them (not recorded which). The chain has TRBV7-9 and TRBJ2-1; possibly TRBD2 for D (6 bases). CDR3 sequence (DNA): TGTGCCAGCAGCTTAGTGGGAGGACCCTACAATGAGCAGTTCTTC. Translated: CASSLVGGPYNEQFF.